These T cell receptor beta chains were read from a single sample in a study of identical twins' blood T cells. TCRdb reanalysed the 5' RACE reads using MiXCR and keeps one entry per CDR3 protein. The sample includes roughly 380,000 distinct CDR3 sequences, over 25% of them seen just once. Sequencing used PBMCs. The receptor source for this set is a woman aged 18 to 50 in good health. CDR3s include the opening cysteine and the closing phenylalanine or tryptophan.

>TRBJ1-2|TRBV6-2/TRBV6-3
CASSLTARDGYTF
>TRBJ2-7|TRBV12-5
CASGLVLRQGVFSYEQYF
>TRBJ1-1|TRBV5-5
CASSLNTWAEAFF
>TRBJ2-7|TRBV29-1
CSVVGYYEQYF
>TRBJ1-3|TRBV5-1
CASSLDRAGDYSGNTIYF
>TRBJ2-5|TRBV20-1
CSARKRLAQETQYF
>TRBJ2-1|TRBV7-8
CASSLQGVGSYNEQFF
>TRBJ2-5|TRBV11-2
CASSFGRGGEGTQYF
>TRBJ1-5|TRBV6-2/TRBV6-3
CASSYGGAGGNQPQHF
>TRBJ2-7|TRBV20-1
CSARDPSGGASYEQYF
>TRBJ2-1|TRBV6-2/TRBV6-3
CASSRGDSFYNEQFF